A single sample gave rise to the 21 T cell receptor beta chains below, sequenced in a study of T cell clonotyping in hematopoietic cell transplantation. This sample's time point: recipient sample about 28 days before transplant, after cytoreduction. TCRdb's copy holds only in-frame clones and misses some; the assay was immunoSEQ multiplex PCR. The data contain tens of thousands of clones, 85% to 90% of them singletons. The source material was peripheral blood mononuclear cells, sampled before stem cell transplant. The source is a man between 60 and 75 years old with biphenotypic leukemia. Some clones in this sample may be carry-over from other donors' samples.

This clone was detected only once. The chain is built from TRBV6-4 and TRBJ1-1; possible D gene TRBD1, 5 bases. The germline gives CDR1 MRHNA, CDR2 SNTAGT. This CDR3 spans 17 amino acids. Trimming shortened V by 3 bases and J by 1 base, and 18 bases separated the two germline ends. The CDR3 reads CASSESAATAENTEAFF. DNA of the CDR3: TGTGCCAGCAGTGAGTCTGCAGCGACAGCCGAGAACACTGAAGCTTTCTTT.

V usage is TRBV28 and J usage is TRBJ1-1; 8 nucleotides match TRBD1. The CDR3 is 14 residues long. Looked up from germline, CDR1 is MDHEN and CDR2 is SYDVKM. V trimming: 8 bases; J trimming: 5 bases; junction bases outside the gene matches: 10. Here the CDR3 reads CASGDRGVGTEAFF. In nucleotides, the CDR3 is TGTGCCAGCGGTGACAGGGGAGTAGGTACTGAAGCTTTCTTT.

The chain has TRBV11-1 and TRBJ1-1; tentatively, D is TRBD1 (6 bases). Per germline, CDR1 SGHAT and CDR2 FQDESV (reference sequence). This CDR3 contains 17 residues. V was clipped by 4 bases and J by 3 bases, with 21 bases between them. The CDR3 loop reads CASSWTRRAGEDTEAFF. CDR3 DNA: TGTGCCAGCAGCTGGACACGCCGGGCAGGGGAGGACACTGAAGCTTTCTTT.

The J gene is TRBJ2-7, the V gene TRBV10-3; D perhaps matches TRBD1 (6 bases). The ends were cut back, 5 bases at V and 4 bases at J, with 6 bases in the middle. The germline gives CDR1 ENHRY, CDR2 SYGVKD. The CDR3 has 11 residues. The CDR3 spells CAISTGYEQYF. CDR3 nucleotides: TGTGCCATCAGTACAGGGTACGAGCAGTACTTC.

The chain combines TRBV25-1 with TRBJ1-1; 9 bases are a match to TRBD1. The CDR3 covers 13 residues. Germline CDR1 MGHDK, CDR2 SYGVNS. Trimming took 8 bases from V and 0 from J; bases not matched to a gene: 1. CDR3 loop: CASGQGLNTEAFF. The CDR3 bases are TGTGCCAGCGGACAGGGGTTGAACACTGAAGCTTTCTTT.

The V call is TRBV4-1, the J call TRBJ1-1, with 7 bases identical to TRBD1. The germline V gene encodes CDR1 MGHRA and CDR2 YSYEKL. V gave up 3 bases and J gave up 6 bases; unmatched junction bases: 7. The CDR3 length is 14 residues. The CDR3 DNA is TGCGCCAGCAGCCAGGCGAACAGGGGTTCTGAAGCTTTCTTT. As protein: CASSQANRGSEAFF.

The chain has TRBV2 and TRBJ1-2; TRBD1 is a possible D gene (6 bases). V was shortened by 7 bases and J by 4 bases, with 13 bases between the two germline ends. CDR1 and CDR2 from the germline V gene are SNHLY and FYNNEI. This CDR3 has 13 amino acids. The DNA of the CDR3 is TGTGCCAGCATCCAGGACAGCCTCTATGGCTACACCTTC. It is translated as CASIQDSLYGYTF.

The chain has TRBV5-5 and TRBJ1-1, with 8 nucleotides matching TRBD1. Germline CDR1 SGHKS, CDR2 YYEKEE (reference sequence). Germline trimming cut 4 bases from V and 4 bases from J; bases unmatched to any gene: 12. The CDR3 length is 16 residues. CDR3 sequence (DNA): TGTGCCAGCAGCCGCGGACAGGGAAGGGTGCGCACTGAAGCTTTCTTT. As protein: CASSRGQGRVRTEAFF.

The J gene is TRBJ2-4, the V gene TRBV4-3; 13 nucleotides line up with TRBD2. This CDR3 spans 18 amino acids. The trim removed 1 base at V and 6 bases at J, leaving 9 bases unmatched. Germline CDR1 is LGHNA and CDR2 is YSLEER. DNA of the CDR3: TGCGCCAGCAGCCAAGCGTCGACTAGCGGGAGGAGTGGAAACATTCAGTACTTC. Translated, it gives CASSQASTSGRSGNIQYF.

This chain joins TRBV5-6 and TRBJ2-1; possible D gene TRBD2, 5 bases. V gave up 0 bases and J gave up 13 bases, with 14 bases separating them. The CDR3 is 13 residues long. CDR1 is SGHDT and CDR2 is YYEEEE in the germline V gene. The DNA of the CDR3 is TGTGCCAGCAGCTTGGGGCGGGTCTTGGCACAGTTCTTC. Residues: CASSLGRVLAQFF.

V gene TRBV23-1 combines with J gene TRBJ2-7; unclear D gene. TRBV23-1 is assigned to the ORF class and has an uncertain function. CDR3 length: 16 amino acids. V was cut by 0 bases and J by 4 bases, with 16 bases left in between. The CDR3 DNA is TGCGCCAGCAGTCAATCGTGGGATGCTCCCATTTACGAGCAGTACTTC. This translates into CASSQSWDAPIYEQYF.

The V and J genes are TRBV19 and TRBJ1-5; D is unresolved. In germline, CDR1 is LNHDA, CDR2 SQIVND (reference sequence). The CDR3 is made up of 15 amino acids. V lost 5 bases and J lost 0, with 11 bases in between. CDR3 residues: CASSSSGYSNQPQHF. For the CDR3, the DNA is TGTGCCAGTAGTTCGTCGGGGTATAGCAATCAGCCCCAGCATTTT.

The rearrangement uses TRBV28 and TRBJ1-4, with unresolved D. The germline CDR1 and CDR2 sequences are MDHEN and SYDVKM. The CDR3 length is 13 residues. With 5 bases removed from V and 5 bases from J, the gap between germline ends came to 9 bases. CDR3: CASSKPVNEKLFF. The CDR3 region has the DNA TGTGCCAGCAGTAAACCGGTAAATGAAAAACTGTTTTTT.

V usage is TRBV11-2 and J usage is TRBJ2-7, with D perhaps matching TRBD1 or TRBD2 (6 bases each). V lost 3 bases to trimming and J lost 5 bases, with 11 bases between them. The CDR3 is 13 residues long. The germline V gene encodes CDR1 SGHAT and CDR2 FQNNGV. As DNA, the CDR3 is TGTGCCAGCAGCTTCGGGGGCCCCGACGAGCAGTACTTC. Encoded protein: CASSFGGPDEQYF.

The chain employs TRBV6-5 and TRBJ2-3; D may be TRBD1 or TRBD2 (5 bases each). The CDR3 is made up of 15 amino acids. The germline CDR1 and CDR2 sequences are MNHEY and SVGAGI. Trimming took off 2 bases at V and 0 bases at J, with 9 bases between the two ends. The CDR3 DNA reads TGTGCCAGCAGTTACCGGGACGTCAGCACAGATACGCAGTATTTT. Translating it yields CASSYRDVSTDTQYF.

The V and J genes are TRBV5-4 and TRBJ2-7; D is uncertain. V lost 1 base to trimming and J lost 3 bases, with 11 bases between them. This CDR3 spans 14 amino acids. CDR1 is SGHNT, CDR2 YYREEE, per germline (reference sequence). The CDR3 bases are TGTGCCAGCAGCTTGCCCGGTAGGGACTACGAGCAGTACTTC. It is translated as CASSLPGRDYEQYF.

The table lists this clone with a count of one. V usage is TRBV7-3 and J usage is TRBJ1-1, with TRBD1 as a possible D gene (6 bases). Germline values: CDR1 SGHTA, CDR2 FQGTGA. Deletions cut 5 bases from V and 5 bases from J, with 15 bases between. The CDR3 covers 14 residues. CDR3: CASSRGGTSTEAFF. As DNA, the CDR3 is TGTGCCAGCAGCAGAGGGGGGACGTCGACTGAAGCTTTCTTT.

This chain connects TRBV28 to TRBJ1-2, with D tentatively TRBD1 (5 bases). V was cut by 1 base and J by 2 bases, with 23 bases left in between. The germline V gene encodes CDR1 MDHEN and CDR2 SYDVKM. This CDR3 has 19 amino acids. CDR3 loop: CASSLSQIHETEGNYGYTF. The CDR3 DNA follows: TGTGCCAGCAGTTTATCCCAAATCCACGAGACGGAGGGGAACTATGGCTACACCTTC.

The gene calls are TRBV28 and TRBJ1-4; D uncertain. Germline loops: CDR1 MDHEN, CDR2 SYDVKM. V was cut by 6 bases and J by 4 bases, with 6 bases left in between. CDR3 size: 12 residues. In DNA form, the CDR3 reads TGTGCCAGCAGATGGAGTAATGAAAAACTGTTTTTT. This codes for CASRWSNEKLFF.

This clone occurred once. The chain is built from TRBV28 and TRBJ2-7; unclear D gene. Germline loops: CDR1 MDHEN, CDR2 SYDVKM. CDR3 length: 13 residues. V lost 3 bases to trimming and J lost 1 base, with 7 bases between them. CDR3 coding DNA: TGTGCCAGCAGTTTGGGCGGATCCTACGAGCAGTACTTC. Residues: CASSLGGSYEQYF.

This chain links TRBV19 with TRBJ2-2; no definite D call. Germline CDR1 and CDR2: LNHDA and SQIVND (reference sequence). The CDR3 is made up of 15 amino acids. V was pared by 3 bases and J by 4 bases, with 12 bases between. The CDR3 bases are TGTGCCAGTAGTATGGGGTCAGGTAGCACCGGGGAGCTGTTTTTT. Its protein product is CASSMGSGSTGELFF.